The rows below give T cell receptor beta chains drawn from one sample of a study of control samples from healthy donors and cancer patients. TCRdb's table, derived via immunoSEQ multiplex PCR, lists solely in-frame clones and lacks some. Here the sample spans about 180,000 clones, 90% being singletons. The sample taken for sequencing was blood. Every receptor here comes from a woman in her 50s in good health. CDR3s include the opening cysteine and the closing phenylalanine or tryptophan.

V	J	CDR3
TRBV19	TRBJ1-1	CASSSRGVTEAFF
TRBV5-1	TRBJ2-7	CASKSGGTSPYEQYF
TRBV2	TRBJ2-1	CATQGDRTLNEQFF
TRBV6-6	TRBJ2-7	CASSYSASYEQYF
TRBV30	TRBJ2-3	CAWSVGTVAQYF
TRBV29-1	TRBJ2-5	CSVVGHLAGETQYF
TRBV12-5	TRBJ2-7	CASGLTTSGTILEQYF
TRBV6-2/TRBV6-3	TRBJ2-1	CASSYMAGSYNEQFF
TRBV28	TRBJ2-7	CASSLSGGSIHEQYF
TRBV29-1	TRBJ1-2	CSVEAPPGGYGYTF
TRBV4-3	TRBJ2-7	CASSLGTSGTYYEQYF
TRBV9	TRBJ1-2	CASSGGLVDYGYTF
TRBV5-1	TRBJ2-1	CASSFGGDNEQFF
TRBV5-1	TRBJ2-7	CASSLETGWYEQYF
TRBV6-2/TRBV6-3	TRBJ1-1	CASSYSRGRVNTEAFF
TRBV20-1	TRBJ2-7	CSASSSATLYEQYF
TRBV5-1	TRBJ2-7	CASSSNTGTTSVQYF
TRBV7-2	TRBJ2-6	CASSYQFSGANVLTF
TRBV4-1	TRBJ2-5	CASSQDDRQQETQYF
TRBV7-9	TRBJ1-2	CASSLLAYRGKYGYTF
TRBV6-5	TRBJ2-2	CASSYSPGANTGELFF
TRBV5-6	TRBJ2-7	CASSLKGTYEQYF
TRBV6-2/TRBV6-3	TRBJ2-2	CASSYNDRGRADTGELFF
TRBV5-1	TRBJ2-7	CASSPSSAYEQYF
TRBV4-1	TRBJ1-4	CASSQGAGRDEKLFF
TRBV14	TRBJ2-5	CASSPDMEETQYF
TRBV7-2	TRBJ2-5	CASSLETQYF
TRBV7-2	TRBJ1-6	CASSFGQPGTEPLHF
TRBV15	TRBJ1-4	CATHGGATNEKLFF
TRBV9	TRBJ1-5	CASSVGPAYNQPQHF
TRBV24-1	TRBJ1-1	CATSDPSQGRFGEAFF
TRBV27	TRBJ2-5	CASNPPRLADANVQETQYF
TRBV28	TRBJ1-5	CASSSGIDQPQHF
TRBV28	TRBJ1-4	CASRRTGTTNEKLFF
TRBV7-3	TRBJ2-1	CASSLVGRGTEQFF
TRBV6-5	TRBJ1-2	CASSYSQGPASGYTF
TRBV5-1	TRBJ2-3	CASSLAGRAGVADTQYF
TRBV7-2	TRBJ2-1	CASGKLSWSSYNEQFF
TRBV5-1	TRBJ2-5	CASSLGSGGLQETQYF
TRBV6-4	TRBJ1-2	CASSERGGRGYGYTF
TRBV27	TRBJ2-7	CASSLNRPEDSYEQYF
TRBV28	TRBJ1-6	CASTRGDSPLHF
TRBV29-1	TRBJ2-7	CSVDERGSYEQYF
TRBV4-3	TRBJ2-5	CASSQAPSGQETQYF
TRBV7-9	TRBJ1-1	CASSRDLNTEAFF
TRBV18	TRBJ2-2	CASSPSAGVPTGELFF
TRBV28	TRBJ2-7	CASREKTPYDQYF